This TCR beta chain was sequenced in a study of OX40 agonist ivuxolimab in advanced cancers. Looking at the study overall: The diagnoses of dose-escalation patients were hepatocellular carcinoma, melanoma, renal cell or head and neck cancer.

The protocol was immunoSEQ multiplex PCR, while the TCRdb copy is restricted to in-frame clones and leaves out a portion. The repertoire consists of over 95,000 clones, with 91% occurring once and the leading ten covering roughly 0.33%. The CDR3 is made up of 17 amino acids. Deletions cut 4 bases from V and 3 bases from J, with 19 bases between. Germline-derived CDR1 and CDR2 are SGHRS and YFSETQ. Findings of the study overall: In CD8+ T cells, expanded clones were on average more numerous than in CD4+. In the 0.1-3.0 mg/kg groups, partial responders showed among the lowest expansion.

A single count supports this clone. As yet, its antigen is unknown. The gene calls are TRBV5-1 and TRBJ2-2; weak D call: TRBD2 (6 bases). This TCR was recovered from an adult with an advanced solid tumor such as melanoma, head and neck, liver or kidney cancer. The sequencing here drew on CD4+ or CD8+ T cells sorted from blood, taken in a trial of the OX40 agonist ivuxolimab. CDR3 in amino acids: CASSVPVGEVDTGELFF. In DNA form, the CDR3 reads TGCGCCAGCAGCGTACCCGTCGGGGAGGTGGACACCGGGGAGCTGTTTTTT.